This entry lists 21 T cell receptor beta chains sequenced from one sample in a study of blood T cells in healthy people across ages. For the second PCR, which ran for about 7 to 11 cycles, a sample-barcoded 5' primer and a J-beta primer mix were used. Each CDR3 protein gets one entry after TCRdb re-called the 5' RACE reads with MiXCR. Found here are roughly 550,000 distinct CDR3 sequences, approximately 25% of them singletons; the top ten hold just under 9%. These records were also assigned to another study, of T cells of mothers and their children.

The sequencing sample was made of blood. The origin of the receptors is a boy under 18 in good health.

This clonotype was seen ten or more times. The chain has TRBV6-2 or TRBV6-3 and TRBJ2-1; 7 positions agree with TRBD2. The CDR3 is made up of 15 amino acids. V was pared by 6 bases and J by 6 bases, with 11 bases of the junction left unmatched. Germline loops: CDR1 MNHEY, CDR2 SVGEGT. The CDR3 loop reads CASSPYGEGGNEQFF. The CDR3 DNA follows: TGTGCCAGCAGCCCCTACGGGGAGGGCGGCAATGAGCAGTTCTTC.

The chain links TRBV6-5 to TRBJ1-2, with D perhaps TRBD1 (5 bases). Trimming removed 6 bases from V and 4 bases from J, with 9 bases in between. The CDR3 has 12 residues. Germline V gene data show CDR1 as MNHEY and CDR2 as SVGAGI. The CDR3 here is CASSAGTYGYTF. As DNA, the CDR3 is TGTGCCAGCAGCGCAGGGACCTATGGCTACACCTTC.

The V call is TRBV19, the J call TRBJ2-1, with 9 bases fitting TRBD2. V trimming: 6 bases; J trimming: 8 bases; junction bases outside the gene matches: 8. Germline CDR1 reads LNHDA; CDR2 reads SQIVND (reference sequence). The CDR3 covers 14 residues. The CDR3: CASSASGNWYEQFF. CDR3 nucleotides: TGTGCCAGTAGCGCTAGCGGGAACTGGTATGAGCAGTTCTTC.

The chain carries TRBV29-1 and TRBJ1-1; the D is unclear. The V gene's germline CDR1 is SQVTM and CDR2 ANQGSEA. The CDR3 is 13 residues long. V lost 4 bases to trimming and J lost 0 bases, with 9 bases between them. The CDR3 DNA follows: TGCAGCGTTGCTGATGAGATGAACACTGAAGCTTTCTTT. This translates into CSVADEMNTEAFF.

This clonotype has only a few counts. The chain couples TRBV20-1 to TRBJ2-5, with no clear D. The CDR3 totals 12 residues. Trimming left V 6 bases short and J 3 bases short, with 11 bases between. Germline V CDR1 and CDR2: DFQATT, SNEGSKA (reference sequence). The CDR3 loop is CSAATREETQYF. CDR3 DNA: TGCAGTGCAGCAACACGCGAAGAGACCCAGTACTTC.

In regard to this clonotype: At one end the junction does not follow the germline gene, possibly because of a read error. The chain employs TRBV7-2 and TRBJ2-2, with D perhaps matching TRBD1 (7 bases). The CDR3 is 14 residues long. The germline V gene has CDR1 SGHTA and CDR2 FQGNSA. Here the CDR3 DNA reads TGTGCCAGCAGGACAGGGAGGAACGCCGGGGAGCTGTTTTTT. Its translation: CASRTGRNAGELFF.

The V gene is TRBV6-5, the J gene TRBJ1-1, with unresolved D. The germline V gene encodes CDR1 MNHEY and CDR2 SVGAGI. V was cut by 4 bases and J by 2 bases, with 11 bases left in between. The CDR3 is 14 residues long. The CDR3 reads CASSCSKGNTEAFF. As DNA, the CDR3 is TGTGCCAGCAGTTGCTCGAAGGGTAACACTGAAGCTTTCTTT.

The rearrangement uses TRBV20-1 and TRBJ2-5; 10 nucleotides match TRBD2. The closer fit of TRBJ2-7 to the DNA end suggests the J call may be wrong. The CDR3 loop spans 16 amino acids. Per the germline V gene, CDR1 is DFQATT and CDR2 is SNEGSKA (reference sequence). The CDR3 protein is CSARAPGTSVKYEQYF. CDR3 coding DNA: TGCAGTGCTAGGGCCCCCGGGACTAGCGTAAAGTACGAGCAGTACTTC.

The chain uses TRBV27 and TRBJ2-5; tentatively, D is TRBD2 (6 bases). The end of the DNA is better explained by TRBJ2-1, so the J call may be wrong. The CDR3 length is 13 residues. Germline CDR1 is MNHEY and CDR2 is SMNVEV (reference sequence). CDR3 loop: CASGPGVGNEQFF. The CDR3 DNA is TGTGCCAGCGGTCCGGGAGTGGGCAATGAGCAGTTCTTC.

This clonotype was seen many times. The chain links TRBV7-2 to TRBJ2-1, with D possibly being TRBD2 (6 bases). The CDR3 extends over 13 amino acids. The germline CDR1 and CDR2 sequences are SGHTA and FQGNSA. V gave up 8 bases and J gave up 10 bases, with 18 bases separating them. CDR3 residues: CASGNYDREEQFF. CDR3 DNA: TGTGCCAGCGGCAACTACGACCGGGAGGAGCAGTTCTTC.

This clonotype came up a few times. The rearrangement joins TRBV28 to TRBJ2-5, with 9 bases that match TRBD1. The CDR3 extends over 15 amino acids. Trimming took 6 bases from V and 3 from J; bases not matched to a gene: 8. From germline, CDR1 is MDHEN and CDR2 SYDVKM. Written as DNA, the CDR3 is TGTGCCAGCAGCAACGTGGGACAGGGCGAAGAGACCCAGTACTTC. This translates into CASSNVGQGEETQYF.

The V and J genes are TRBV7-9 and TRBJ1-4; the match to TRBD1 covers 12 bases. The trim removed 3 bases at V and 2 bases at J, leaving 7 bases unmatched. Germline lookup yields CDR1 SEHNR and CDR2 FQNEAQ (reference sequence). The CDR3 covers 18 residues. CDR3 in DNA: TGTGCCAGCAGCTTCGGGACAGGGGGCACTGCGACTAATGAAAAACTGTTTTTT. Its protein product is CASSFGTGGTATNEKLFF.

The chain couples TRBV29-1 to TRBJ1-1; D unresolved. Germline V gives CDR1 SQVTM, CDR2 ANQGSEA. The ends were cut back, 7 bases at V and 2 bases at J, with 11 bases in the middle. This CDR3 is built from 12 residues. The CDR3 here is CSADGPNTEAFF. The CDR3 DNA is TGCAGCGCTGACGGCCCCAACACTGAAGCTTTCTTT.

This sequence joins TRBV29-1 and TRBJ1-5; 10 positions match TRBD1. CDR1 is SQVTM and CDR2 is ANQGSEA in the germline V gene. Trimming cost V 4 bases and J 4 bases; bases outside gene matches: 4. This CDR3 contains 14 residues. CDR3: CSVAGQGINQPQHF. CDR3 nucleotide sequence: TGCAGCGTTGCGGGACAGGGGATAAATCAGCCCCAGCATTTT.

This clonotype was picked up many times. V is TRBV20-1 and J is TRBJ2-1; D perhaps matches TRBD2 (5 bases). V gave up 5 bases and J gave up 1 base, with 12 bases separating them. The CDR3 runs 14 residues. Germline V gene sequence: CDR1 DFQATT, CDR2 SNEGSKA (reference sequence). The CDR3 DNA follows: TGCAGTGCTCTAGGTTGGGAGTCCTACAATGAGCAGTTCTTC. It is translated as CSALGWESYNEQFF.

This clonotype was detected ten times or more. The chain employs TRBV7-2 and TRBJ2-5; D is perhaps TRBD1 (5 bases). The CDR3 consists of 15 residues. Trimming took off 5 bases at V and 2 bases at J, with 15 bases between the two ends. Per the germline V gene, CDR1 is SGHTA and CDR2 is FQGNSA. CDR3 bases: TGTGCCAGCAGCCCCCAGGGTAGGGTTCAAGAGACCCAGTACTTC. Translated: CASSPQGRVQETQYF.

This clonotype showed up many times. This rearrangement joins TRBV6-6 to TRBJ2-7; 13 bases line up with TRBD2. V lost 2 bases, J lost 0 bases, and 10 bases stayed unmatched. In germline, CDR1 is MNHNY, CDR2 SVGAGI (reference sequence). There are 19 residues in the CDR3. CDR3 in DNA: TGTGCCAGCAGTTACGGACCGGGACTAGCGGGGACCAGCTCCTACGAGCAGTACTTC. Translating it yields CASSYGPGLAGTSSYEQYF.

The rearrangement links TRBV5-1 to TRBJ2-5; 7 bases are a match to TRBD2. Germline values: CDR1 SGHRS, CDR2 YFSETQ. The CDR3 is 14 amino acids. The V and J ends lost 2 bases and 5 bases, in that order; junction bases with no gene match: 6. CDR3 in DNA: TGCGCCAGCAGCTTCGGGCGGGAGAGGGAGACCCAGTACTTC. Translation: CASSFGRERETQYF.

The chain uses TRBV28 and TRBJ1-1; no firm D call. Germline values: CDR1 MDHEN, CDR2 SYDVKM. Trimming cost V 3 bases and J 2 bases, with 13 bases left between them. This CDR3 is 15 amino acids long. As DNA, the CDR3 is TGTGCCAGCAGTTTCCTAGGAGAATTAAACACTGAAGCTTTCTTT. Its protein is CASSFLGELNTEAFF.

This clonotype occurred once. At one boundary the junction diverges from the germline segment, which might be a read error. CDR3 residues: CASSRRLAGGDAYGQYF. The CDR3 DNA reads as TGTGCCAGCAGTAGAAGACTAGCGGGGGGGGATGCCTACGGGCAGTACTTC. V and J are TRBV12-3 or TRBV12-4 and TRBJ2-7; 14 bases match TRBD2. The CDR3 runs 17 residues.

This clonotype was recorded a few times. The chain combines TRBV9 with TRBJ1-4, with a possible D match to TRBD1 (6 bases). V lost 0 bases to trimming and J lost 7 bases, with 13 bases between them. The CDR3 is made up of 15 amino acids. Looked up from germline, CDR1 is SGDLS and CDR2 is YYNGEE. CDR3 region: CASSVEGRGGEKLFF. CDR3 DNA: TGTGCCAGCAGCGTAGAAGGCAGGGGAGGTGAAAAACTGTTTTTT.